The present TCR beta chain was sequenced within a study of T cell clones after liver transplantation (dated by TCRdb to between 2017 and 2020). Study-wide context: The samples were obtained from ITN030ST, a randomized trial that attempted immunosuppression withdrawal within 2 years after liver transplantation. No induction therapy was given to the subjects, and standard immunosuppression was administered until randomization at 12-24 months post-transplant. Of the eight recipients, a few were HCV-positive, while the remaining recipients had been transplanted for non-autoimmune, non-viral indications. Donor-reactive T cell clones were identified by TCRbeta sequencing after a pre-transplant mixed lymphocyte reaction and then tracked in post-transplant blood. To count as tolerant, a recipient had to stay completely off immunosuppression for at least one year without liver enzymes climbing beyond twice the upper limit of normal. Of the 8 liver transplant recipients making up the studied cohort, 3 were classified as tolerant and 5 as non-tolerant. Third party-reactive TCRbeta sequences were also identified from pre-transplant MLRs to serve as an antigen-independent comparator for donor-reactive sequences. Blood samples were taken pre-transplant, pre-randomization before withdrawal, and post-randomization after full withdrawal or failed withdrawal.

High-throughput TCRbeta CDR3 sequencing of frozen genomic DNA was performed by immunoSEQ, with PCR amplification, mapping, bias correction and internal controls included. The original methods were these. Productive rearrangements were retained, and unique TCRbeta sequences were defined by the CDR3 nucleotide sequence together with the V and J gene. For a sequence to be called donor-reactive, it needed a frequency of at least 0.01% and at least 5-fold expansion in CFSE-low cells compared with unstimulated pre-transplant cells. Minimum frequency thresholds were set for each subject based on the unstimulated sample with the lowest template count, ensuring at least 90% detection power. Jensen-Shannon divergence between the top 1000 TCRbeta sequences post- versus pre-transplant served as the measure of repertoire turnover. Two-sided Fisher's exact tests were used to test for changes in the detection of donor-reactive sequences. The table was pulled from immuneACCESS by TCRdb, which kept in-frame rearrangements only. Such tables lose some clones; where checked, under half of the loss comes from unresolved V genes, and the rest has no known cause. That table gives V, J and clone size, and the DNA gave D and trimming. The sample contains fewer than 15,000 clones, just under 75% of them found a single time. The ten biggest clones cover around a third of the sample.

Unstimulated PBMCs, after thawing, were stained for CD3, CD4 and CD8 and then FACS-sorted into CD3+CD4+ and CD3+CD8+ populations. All 8 studied subjects were randomized to immunosuppression withdrawal. The Qiagen DNeasy Blood and Tissue Kit was used for isolation of genomic DNA. General study outcomes and caveats: Low numbers of available donor cells limited the measurable donor-reactive repertoire in a couple of subjects. Donor-reactive sequences declined more than third party-reactive ones, suggesting partial antigen-specific deletion unrelated to withdrawal success. In most of the 8 subjects, regardless of tolerance or HCV status, circulating donor-reactive CD4 TCRbeta sequences dropped significantly post-transplant. The conclusions were considered preliminary, being limited by small, heterogeneous patient numbers and non-standardized post-transplant time points. When repertoire turnover was accounted for, significantly reduced detection of donor-reactive sequences was found in 7 of 8 subjects for CD4 and in 8 of 8 subjects for CD8. Since no allograft tissue specimens were available, donor-reactive T cells may have migrated into the graft instead of being deleted.

From the cysteine through the phenylalanine, the CDR3 covers 15 amino acids. Of the read, only the CDR3 DNA is kept; its 45 bases are in frame from base 1. The germline V gene sets CDR1 to SGDLS and CDR2 to YYNGEE. V ends up 0 bases short and J 4 bases short, with an unmatched junction base count of 4. This clone was found a few times. This receptor's antigen is unknown. Base qualities were left out, and no much larger clone turns up one base away. The chain is assembled from TRBV9 and TRBJ2-5; the central 9 bases match TRBD2. This sequence originates from a human patient who received a liver transplant. In patients who had a transplant, some T cells may come from the graft donor. This specimen consisted of CD8+ T cells from blood, obtained at the 22-month timepoint. The CDR3 reads CASSVVAGGRETQYF. The DNA sequence is as follows: TGTGCCAGCAGCGTAGTTGCGGGGGGGCGAGAGACCCAGTACTTC.